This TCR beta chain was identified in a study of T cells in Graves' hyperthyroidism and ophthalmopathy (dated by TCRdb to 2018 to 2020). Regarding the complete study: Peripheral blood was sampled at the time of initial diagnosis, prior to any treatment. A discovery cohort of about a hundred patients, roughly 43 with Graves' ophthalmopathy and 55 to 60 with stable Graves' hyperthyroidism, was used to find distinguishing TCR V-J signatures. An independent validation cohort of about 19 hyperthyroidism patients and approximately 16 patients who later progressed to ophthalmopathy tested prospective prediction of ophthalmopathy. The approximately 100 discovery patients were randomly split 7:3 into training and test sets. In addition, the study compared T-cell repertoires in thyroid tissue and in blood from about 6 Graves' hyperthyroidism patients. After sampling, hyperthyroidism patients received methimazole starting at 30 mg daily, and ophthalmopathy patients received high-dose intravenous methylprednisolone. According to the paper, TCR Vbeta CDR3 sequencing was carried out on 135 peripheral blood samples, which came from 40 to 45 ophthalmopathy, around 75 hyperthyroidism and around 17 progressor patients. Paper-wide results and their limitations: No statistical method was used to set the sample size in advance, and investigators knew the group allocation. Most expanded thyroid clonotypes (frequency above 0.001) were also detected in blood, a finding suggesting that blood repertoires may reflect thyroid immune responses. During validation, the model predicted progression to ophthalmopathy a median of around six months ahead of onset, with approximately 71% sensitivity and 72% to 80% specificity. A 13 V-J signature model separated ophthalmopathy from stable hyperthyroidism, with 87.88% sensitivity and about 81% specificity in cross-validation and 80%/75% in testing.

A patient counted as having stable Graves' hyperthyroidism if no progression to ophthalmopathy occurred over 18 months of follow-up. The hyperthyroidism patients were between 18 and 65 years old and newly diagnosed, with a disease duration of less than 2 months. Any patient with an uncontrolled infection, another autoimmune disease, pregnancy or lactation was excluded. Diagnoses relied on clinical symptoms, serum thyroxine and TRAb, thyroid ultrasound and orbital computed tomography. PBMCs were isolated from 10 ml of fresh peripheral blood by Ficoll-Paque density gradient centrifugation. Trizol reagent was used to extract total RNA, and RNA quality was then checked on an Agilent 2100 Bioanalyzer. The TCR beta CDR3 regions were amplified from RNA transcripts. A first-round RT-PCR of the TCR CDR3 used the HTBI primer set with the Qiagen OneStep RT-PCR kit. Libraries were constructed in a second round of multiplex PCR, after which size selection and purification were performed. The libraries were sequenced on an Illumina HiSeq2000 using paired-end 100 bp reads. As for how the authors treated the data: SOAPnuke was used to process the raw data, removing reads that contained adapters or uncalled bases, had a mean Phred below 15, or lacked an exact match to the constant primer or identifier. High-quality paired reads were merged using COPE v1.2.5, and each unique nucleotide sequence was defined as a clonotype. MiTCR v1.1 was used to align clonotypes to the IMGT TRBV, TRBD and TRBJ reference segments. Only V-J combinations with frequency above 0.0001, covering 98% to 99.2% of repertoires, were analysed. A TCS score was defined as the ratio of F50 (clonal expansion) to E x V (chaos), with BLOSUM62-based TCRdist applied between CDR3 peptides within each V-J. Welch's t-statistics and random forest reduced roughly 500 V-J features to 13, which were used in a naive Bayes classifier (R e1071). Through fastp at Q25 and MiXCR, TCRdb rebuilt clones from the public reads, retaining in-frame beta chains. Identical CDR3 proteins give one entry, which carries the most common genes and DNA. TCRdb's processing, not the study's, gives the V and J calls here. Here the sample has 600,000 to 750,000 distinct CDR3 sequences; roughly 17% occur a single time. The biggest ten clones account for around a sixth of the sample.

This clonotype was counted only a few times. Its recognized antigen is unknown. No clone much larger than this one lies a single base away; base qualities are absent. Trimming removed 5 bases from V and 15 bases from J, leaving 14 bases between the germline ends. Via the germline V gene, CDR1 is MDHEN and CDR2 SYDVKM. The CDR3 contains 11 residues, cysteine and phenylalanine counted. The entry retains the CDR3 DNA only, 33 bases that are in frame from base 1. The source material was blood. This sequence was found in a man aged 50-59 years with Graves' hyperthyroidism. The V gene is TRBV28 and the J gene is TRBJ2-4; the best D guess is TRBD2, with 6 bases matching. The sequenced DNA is TGTGCCAGCAGTCGGGGACTGGTGAGGTACTTC. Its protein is CASSRGLVRYF.